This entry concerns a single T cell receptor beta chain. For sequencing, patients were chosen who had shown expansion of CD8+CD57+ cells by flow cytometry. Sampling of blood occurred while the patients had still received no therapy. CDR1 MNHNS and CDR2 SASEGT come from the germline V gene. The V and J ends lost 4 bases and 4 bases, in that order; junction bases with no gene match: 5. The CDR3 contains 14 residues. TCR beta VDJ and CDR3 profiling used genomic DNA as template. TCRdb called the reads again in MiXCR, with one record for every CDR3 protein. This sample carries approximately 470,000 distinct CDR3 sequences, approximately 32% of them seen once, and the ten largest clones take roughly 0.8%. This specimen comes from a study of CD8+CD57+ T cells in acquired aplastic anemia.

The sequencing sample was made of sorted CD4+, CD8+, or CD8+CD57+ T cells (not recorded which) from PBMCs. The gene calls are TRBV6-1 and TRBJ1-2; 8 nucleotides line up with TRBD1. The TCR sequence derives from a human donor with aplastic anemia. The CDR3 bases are TGTGCCAGCAGTGTCGAACAGGGGGTCTATGGCTACACCTTC. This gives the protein CASSVEQGVYGYTF.